This T cell receptor beta chain was profiled in a study of T cells in Graves' hyperthyroidism and ophthalmopathy. Researchers took RNA transcripts and amplified the TCR beta CDR3 regions from them. Primed by the HTBI set, a first-round RT-PCR was run on the TCR CDR3. One entry per CDR3 protein, called by TCRdb with MiXCR from the multiplex PCR reads. The sample comprises some 740,000 distinct CDR3 sequences, about 14% of which are singletons, and approximately 10% rests with the top ten. This clonotype turned up a few times. Graves' hyperthyroidism without ophthalmopathy progression within 18 months was termed stable. What was sequenced was blood. This receptor was obtained from a woman aged 18-30 years with Graves' hyperthyroidism.

Written as DNA, the CDR3 is TGCGCCAGCCGGACTAGCGGGAGGGTCGCTTCCGGGGAGCTGTTTTTT. Translated, it gives CASRTSGRVASGELFF. The chain has TRBV5-1 and TRBJ2-2, with 15 bases matching TRBD2. V lost 7 bases and J lost 6; bases outside the gene matches: 7. This CDR3 has 16 amino acids. The germline V gene encodes CDR1 SGHRS and CDR2 YFSETQ.